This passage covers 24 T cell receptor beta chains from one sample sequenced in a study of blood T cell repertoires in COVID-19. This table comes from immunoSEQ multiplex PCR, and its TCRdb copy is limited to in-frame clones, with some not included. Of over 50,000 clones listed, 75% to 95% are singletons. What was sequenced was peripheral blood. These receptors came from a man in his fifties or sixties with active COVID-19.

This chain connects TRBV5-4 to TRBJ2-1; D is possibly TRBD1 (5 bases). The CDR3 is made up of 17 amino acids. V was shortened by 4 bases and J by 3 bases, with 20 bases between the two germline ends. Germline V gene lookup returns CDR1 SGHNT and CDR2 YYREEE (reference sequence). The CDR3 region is CASSRGWSDRNYNEQFF. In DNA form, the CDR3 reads TGTGCCAGCAGCAGGGGCTGGAGCGACCGAAACTACAATGAGCAGTTCTTC. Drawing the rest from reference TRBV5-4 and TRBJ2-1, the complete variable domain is ETGVTQSPTHLIKTRGQQVTLRCSSQSGHNTVSWYQQALGQGPQFIFQYYREEENGRGNFPPRFSGLQFPNYSSELNVNALELDDSALYLCASSRGWSDRNYNEQFFGPGTRLTVL.

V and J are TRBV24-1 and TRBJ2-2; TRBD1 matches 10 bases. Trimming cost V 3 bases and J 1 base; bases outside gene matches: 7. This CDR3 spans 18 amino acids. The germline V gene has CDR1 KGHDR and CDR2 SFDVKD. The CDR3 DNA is TGTGCCACCAGTGATAGGACAGGGGGTGTAATGAACACCGGGGAGCTGTTTTTT. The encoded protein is CATSDRTGGVMNTGELFF.

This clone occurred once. CDR3 DNA sequence: TGCGCCAGCAGCCTTTCTAGCTCCTCTGGGGCCAACGTCCTGACTTTC. It is translated as CASSLSSSSGANVLTF. J is TRBJ2-6 and V is TRBV4-1, with TRBD2 as a possible D gene (5 bases). The V and J ends lost 4 bases and 0 bases respectively, with 10 bases between them. This CDR3 is 16 amino acids long. Germline V gene lookup returns CDR1 MGHRA and CDR2 YSYEKL.

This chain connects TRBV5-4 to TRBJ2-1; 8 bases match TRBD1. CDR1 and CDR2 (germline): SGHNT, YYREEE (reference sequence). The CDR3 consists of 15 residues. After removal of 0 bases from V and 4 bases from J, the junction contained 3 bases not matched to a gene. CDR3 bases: TGTGCCAGCAGCTTGGGGGACAGGCCATACAATGAGCAGTTCTTC. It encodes CASSLGDRPYNEQFF.

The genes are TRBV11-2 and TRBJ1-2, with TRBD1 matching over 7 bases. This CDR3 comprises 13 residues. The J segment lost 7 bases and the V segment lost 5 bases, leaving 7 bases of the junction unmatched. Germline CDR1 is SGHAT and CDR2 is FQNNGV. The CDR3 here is CASSPVWDSGYTF. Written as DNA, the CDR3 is TGTGCCAGCAGCCCCGTCTGGGACAGTGGCTACACCTTC.

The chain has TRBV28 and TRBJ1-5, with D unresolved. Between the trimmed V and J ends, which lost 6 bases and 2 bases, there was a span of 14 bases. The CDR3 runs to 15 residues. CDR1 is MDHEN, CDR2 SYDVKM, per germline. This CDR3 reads CASRGGGWGNQPQHF. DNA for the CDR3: TGTGCCAGCAGGGGCGGCGGGTGGGGCAATCAGCCCCAGCATTTT.

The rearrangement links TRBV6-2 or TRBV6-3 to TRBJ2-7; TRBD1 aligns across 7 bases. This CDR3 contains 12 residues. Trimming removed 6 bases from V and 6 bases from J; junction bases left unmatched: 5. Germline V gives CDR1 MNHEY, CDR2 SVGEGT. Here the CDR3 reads CASSQTGFEQYF. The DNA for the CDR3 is TGTGCCAGCAGCCAGACAGGGTTCGAGCAGTACTTC.

This CDR3 reads CASSSPSGYKEQFF. DNA of the CDR3: TGTGCCAGCAGCAGTCCTAGCGGGTATAAAGAGCAGTTCTTC. This sequence joins TRBV28 and TRBJ2-1; the match to TRBD2 covers 8 bases. The trim removed 6 bases at V and 10 bases at J, leaving 11 bases unmatched. The CDR3 sequence is 14 residues long. The V gene's germline CDR1 is MDHEN and CDR2 SYDVKM.

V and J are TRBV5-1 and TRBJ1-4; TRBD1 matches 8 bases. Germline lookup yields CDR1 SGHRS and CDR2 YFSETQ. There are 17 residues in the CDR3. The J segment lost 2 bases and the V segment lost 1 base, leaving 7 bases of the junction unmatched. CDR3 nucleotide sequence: TGCGCCAGCAGCTTGAATGGACAGGGATCGACTAATGAAAAACTGTTTTTT. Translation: CASSLNGQGSTNEKLFF.

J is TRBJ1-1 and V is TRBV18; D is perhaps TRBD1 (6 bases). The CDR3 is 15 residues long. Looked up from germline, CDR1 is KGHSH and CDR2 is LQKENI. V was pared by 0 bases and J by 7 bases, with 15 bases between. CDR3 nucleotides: TGTGCCAGCTCACCACCGGGGAAACAGGGCGTTGAAGCTTTCTTT. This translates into CASSPPGKQGVEAFF.

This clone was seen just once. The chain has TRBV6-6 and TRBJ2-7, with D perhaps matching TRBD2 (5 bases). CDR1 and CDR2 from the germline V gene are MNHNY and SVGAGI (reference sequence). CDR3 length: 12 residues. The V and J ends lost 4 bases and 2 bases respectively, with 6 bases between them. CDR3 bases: TGTGCCAGCAGTTCGCGGGCCTACGAGCAGTACTTC. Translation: CASSSRAYEQYF.

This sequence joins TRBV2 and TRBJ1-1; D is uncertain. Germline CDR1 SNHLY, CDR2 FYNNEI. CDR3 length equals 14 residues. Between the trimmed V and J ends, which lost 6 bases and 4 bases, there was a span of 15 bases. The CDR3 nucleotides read TGTGCCAGCAGAATCGGGAGAGTGAGCACTGAAGCTTTCTTT. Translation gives CASRIGRVSTEAFF.

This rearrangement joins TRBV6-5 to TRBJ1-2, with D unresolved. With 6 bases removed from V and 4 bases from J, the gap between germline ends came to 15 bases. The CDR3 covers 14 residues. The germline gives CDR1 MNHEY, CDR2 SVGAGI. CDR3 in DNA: TGTGCCAGCAGAACAACAGTGGCCAGCTATGGCTACACCTTC. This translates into CASRTTVASYGYTF.

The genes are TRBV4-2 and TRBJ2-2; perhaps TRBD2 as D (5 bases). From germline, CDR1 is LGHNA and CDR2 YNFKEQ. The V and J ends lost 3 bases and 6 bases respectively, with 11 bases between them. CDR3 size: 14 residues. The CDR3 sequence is CASSQGNSAGELFF. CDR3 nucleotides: TGTGCCAGCAGCCAGGGGAATAGCGCCGGGGAGCTGTTTTTT.

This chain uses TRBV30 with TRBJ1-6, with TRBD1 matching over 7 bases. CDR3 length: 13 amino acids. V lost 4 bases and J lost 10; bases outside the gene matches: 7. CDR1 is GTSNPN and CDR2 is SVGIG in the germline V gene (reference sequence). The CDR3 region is CAWTTGSKSPLHF. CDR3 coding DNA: TGTGCCTGGACGACAGGGAGTAAATCACCCCTCCACTTT.

The CDR3 DNA is TGTGCCAGCAGTTTGGCAGGGCCTGGTAACACTGAAGCTTTCTTT. This encodes CASSLAGPGNTEAFF. The chain is built from TRBV28 and TRBJ1-1; TRBD1 is a possible D gene (5 bases). Trimming took 3 bases from V and 2 from J, leaving 13 bases between them. Per the germline V gene, CDR1 is MDHEN and CDR2 is SYDVKM. The CDR3 spans 15 residues.

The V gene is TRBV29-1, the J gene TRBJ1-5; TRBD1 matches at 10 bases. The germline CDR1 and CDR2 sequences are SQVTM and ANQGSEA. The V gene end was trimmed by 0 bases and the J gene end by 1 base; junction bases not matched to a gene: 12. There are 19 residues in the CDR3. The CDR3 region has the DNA TGCAGCGTTGAAGACCTTTTAAGACAGGGGGCGCGGAGCAATCAGCCCCAGCATTTT. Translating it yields CSVEDLLRQGARSNQPQHF.

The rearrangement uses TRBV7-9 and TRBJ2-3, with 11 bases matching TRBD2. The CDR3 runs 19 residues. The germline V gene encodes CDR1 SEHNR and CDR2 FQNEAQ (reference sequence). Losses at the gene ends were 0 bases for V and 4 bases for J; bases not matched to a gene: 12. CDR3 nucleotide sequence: TGTGCCAGCAGCTTAGCTCCAACTAGCGGGAGCTCTCCCCCAGATACGCAGTATTTT. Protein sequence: CASSLAPTSGSSPPDTQYF.

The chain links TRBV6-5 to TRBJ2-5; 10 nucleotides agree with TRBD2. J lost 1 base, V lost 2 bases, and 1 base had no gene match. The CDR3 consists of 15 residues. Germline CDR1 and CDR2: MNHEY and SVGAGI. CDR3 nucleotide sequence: TGTGCCAGCAGTTACACTAGCGGGACCCAAGAGACCCAGTACTTC. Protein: CASSYTSGTQETQYF.

In DNA form, the CDR3 reads TGTGCCAGCACCCTAAGGGGCTCAAGCGGGGGGGCCACCGGGGAGCTGTTTTTT. Translation: CASTLRGSSGGATGELFF. The chain employs TRBV7-2 and TRBJ2-2, with TRBD2 matching 10 bases. The CDR3 runs 18 residues. Trimming took 7 bases from V and 4 from J; bases not matched to a gene: 15. Germline CDR1 SGHTA, CDR2 FQGNSA.

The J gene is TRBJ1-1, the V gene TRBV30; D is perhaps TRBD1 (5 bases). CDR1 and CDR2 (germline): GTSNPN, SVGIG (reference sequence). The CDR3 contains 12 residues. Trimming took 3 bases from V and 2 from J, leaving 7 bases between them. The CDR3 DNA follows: TGTGCCTGGAGCAGGGTCAACACTGAAGCTTTCTTT. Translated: CAWSRVNTEAFF.

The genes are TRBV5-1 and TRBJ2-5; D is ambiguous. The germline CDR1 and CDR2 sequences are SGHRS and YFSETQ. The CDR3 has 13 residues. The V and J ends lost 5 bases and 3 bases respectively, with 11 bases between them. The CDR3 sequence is CASSGYSKETQYF. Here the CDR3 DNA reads TGCGCCAGCAGTGGTTACAGCAAAGAGACCCAGTACTTC.

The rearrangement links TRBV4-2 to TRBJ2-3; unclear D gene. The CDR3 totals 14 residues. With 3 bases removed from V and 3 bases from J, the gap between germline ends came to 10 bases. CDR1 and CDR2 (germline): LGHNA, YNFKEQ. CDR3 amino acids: CASSHPGPTDTQYF. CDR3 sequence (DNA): TGTGCCAGCAGCCACCCTGGGCCGACAGATACGCAGTATTTT.

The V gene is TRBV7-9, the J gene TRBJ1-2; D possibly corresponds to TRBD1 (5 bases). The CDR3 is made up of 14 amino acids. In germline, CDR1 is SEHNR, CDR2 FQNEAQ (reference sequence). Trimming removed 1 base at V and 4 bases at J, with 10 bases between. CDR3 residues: CASSLGGPVYGYTF. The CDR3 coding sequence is TGTGCCAGCAGCTTAGGGGGCCCAGTCTATGGCTACACCTTC.